This entry lists 23 T cell receptor beta chains sequenced from one sample in a study of T cells in Graves' hyperthyroidism and ophthalmopathy. RNA transcripts served as the template for amplifying TCR beta CDR3 regions. HTBI primers were used for first-round RT-PCR of the TCR CDR3. TCRdb re-derived calls from the multiplex PCR reads in MiXCR, one entry per CDR3 protein. The sample records about 210,000 distinct CDR3 sequences, roughly a sixth being singletons. Sequencing was done on a sample of blood. The receptor source for this set is a man aged 50-59 years with Graves' hyperthyroidism.

At least ten counts were recorded for this clonotype. In DNA, the CDR3 is TGTGCCAGCAGCTTAGCTAGGACTAGCGGGAAATACAATGAGCAGTTCTTC. It specifies CASSLARTSGKYNEQFF. The V gene is TRBV11-1, the J gene TRBJ2-1, with 12 bases identical to TRBD2. This CDR3 is built from 17 residues. CDR1 is SGHAT, CDR2 FQDESV, per germline (reference sequence). With 0 bases clipped from V and 4 bases from J, the junction kept 4 bases outside the gene matches.

The chain uses TRBV19 and TRBJ2-2; 8 positions agree with TRBD1. V shed 5 bases and J 1 base; nucleotides not matched to a gene: 12. The CDR3 length is 18 residues. Germline V gene sequence: CDR1 LNHDA, CDR2 SQIVND (reference sequence). The CDR3 protein is CASSAQDRGRGNTGELFF. Written as DNA, the CDR3 is TGTGCCAGTAGTGCACAAGACAGGGGTAGAGGGAACACCGGGGAGCTGTTTTTT.

This clonotype was counted only a few times. The chain combines TRBV20-1 with TRBJ1-3, with no clear D. Germline V gives CDR1 DFQATT, CDR2 SNEGSKA (reference sequence). This CDR3 is 14 amino acids long. The V end was cut by 3 bases, the J end by 2 bases, with 11 bases between. CDR3 coding DNA: TGCAGTGCTAGCCGGGGTACCGCTGGAAACACCATATATTTT. The encoded protein is CSASRGTAGNTIYF.

The rearrangement uses TRBV3-1 and TRBJ2-7, with D unclear. The CDR3 has 14 residues. Germline-derived CDR1 and CDR2 are LGHDT and YNNKEL (reference sequence). Trimming removed 7 bases at V and 0 bases at J, with 13 bases between. The CDR3 reads CASTFSRSSYEQYF. The CDR3 DNA sequence: TGTGCCAGCACCTTCAGCAGGAGCTCCTACGAGCAGTACTTC.

V usage is TRBV6-1 and J usage is TRBJ1-6, with D perhaps TRBD1 (5 bases). This CDR3 spans 13 amino acids. Germline V gene sequence: CDR1 MNHNS, CDR2 SASEGT. Trimming pared 0 bases from V and 18 bases from J, leaving 15 bases between. The CDR3 spells CASSEAFPGHGHF. The CDR3 bases are TGTGCCAGCAGTGAAGCTTTTCCTGGACATGGCCACTTT.

This clonotype has a single count. The chain is built from TRBV2 and TRBJ2-3; maybe TRBD2 (5 bases). Trimming removed 7 bases from V and 2 bases from J, with 19 bases in between. CDR3 length: 16 amino acids. The germline gives CDR1 SNHLY, CDR2 FYNNEI. CDR3 residues: CASKTPSSAITDTQYF. As DNA, the CDR3 is TGTGCCAGCAAGACCCCTAGCAGCGCAATCACAGATACGCAGTATTTT.

This clonotype occurred many times. This rearrangement joins TRBV12-3 or TRBV12-4 to TRBJ1-5, with TRBD1 identical over 7 bases. The V gene end was trimmed by 6 bases and the J gene end by 2 bases; junction bases not matched to a gene: 1. This CDR3 region has 13 residues. CDR3 protein: CASRGTGNQPQHF. The CDR3 region has the DNA TGTGCCAGCAGGGGGACAGGCAATCAGCCCCAGCATTTT.

This clonotype has ten or more counts. The gene calls are TRBV3-1 and TRBJ2-5, with TRBD2 identical over 7 bases. The CDR3 contains 15 residues. The germline CDR1 and CDR2 sequences are LGHDT and YNNKEL (reference sequence). Trimming took 2 bases from V and 9 from J; bases not matched to a gene: 12. This chain's CDR3 is CASSQRGGARVAQYF. The DNA for the CDR3 is TGTGCCAGCAGCCAACGCGGGGGAGCCAGAGTGGCCCAGTACTTC.

The chain has TRBV15 and TRBJ2-1; D perhaps matches TRBD2 (5 bases). Trimming pared 1 base from V and 3 bases from J, leaving 16 bases between. Germline CDR1 is LNHNV and CDR2 is YYDKDF (reference sequence). This CDR3 contains 17 residues. DNA for the CDR3: TGTGCCACCAGCAGAGGCTCTGGTAGCGCCGTCTACAATGAGCAGTTCTTC. Its translation is CATSRGSGSAVYNEQFF.

A single count supports this clonotype. This rearrangement joins TRBV5-4 to TRBJ1-5; D may be TRBD1 (6 bases). V was trimmed by 0 bases and J by 1 base, leaving 11 bases between them. The CDR3 totals 16 residues. Germline assignment: CDR1 SGHNT and CDR2 YYREEE (reference sequence). The CDR3 coding sequence is TGTGCCAGCAGCTTGGGGGGGCGCGGGAGCAATCAGCCCCAGCATTTT. It is translated as CASSLGGRGSNQPQHF.

This clonotype was seen a few times. V gene TRBV12-3 or TRBV12-4 combines with J gene TRBJ2-1; no clear D. With 4 bases removed from V and 6 bases from J, the gap between germline ends came to 19 bases. The CDR3 runs 16 residues. The CDR3: CASSSNRGGESNEQFF. The CDR3 nucleotides read TGTGCCAGCAGTTCCAACAGAGGCGGAGAGTCCAATGAGCAGTTCTTC.

This clonotype has a handful of counts. J is TRBJ1-1 and V is TRBV6-2 or TRBV6-3; possible D gene TRBD1, 6 bases. V lost 2 bases, J lost 5 bases, and 12 bases lay in between. There are 14 residues in the CDR3. Germline loops: CDR1 MNHEY, CDR2 SVGEGT. The CDR3: CASSYVGGRTEAFF. The CDR3 nucleotides read TGTGCCAGCAGTTACGTGGGGGGCAGGACTGAAGCTTTCTTT.

This clonotype was counted many times. The V call is TRBV5-1, the J call TRBJ2-3; tentatively, D is TRBD1 (6 bases). Trimming cost V 2 bases and J 2 bases, with 9 bases left between them. CDR1 SGHRS and CDR2 YFSETQ come from the germline V gene. The CDR3 extends over 14 amino acids. Here the CDR3 reads CASSFGTSTDTQYF. In nucleotides, the CDR3 is TGCGCCAGCAGCTTTGGGACATCCACAGATACGCAGTATTTT.

J is TRBJ2-5 and V is TRBV19; tentatively, D is TRBD2 (5 bases). The CDR3 covers 15 residues. Trimming took 3 bases from V and 3 from J, leaving 14 bases between them. Per germline, CDR1 LNHDA and CDR2 SQIVND (reference sequence). The CDR3 nucleotides read TGTGCCAGTAGTATGGGGTCGGGAATTGAAGAGACCCAGTACTTC. Translating it yields CASSMGSGIEETQYF.

This clonotype was detected a few times. The genes are TRBV7-9 and TRBJ2-1; 7 positions match TRBD1. The CDR3 runs to 14 residues. The V gene end was trimmed by 6 bases and the J gene end by 7 bases; junction bases not matched to a gene: 9. The germline V gene encodes CDR1 SEHNR and CDR2 FQNEAQ (reference sequence). CDR3 amino acids: CASRETGSGNEQFF. The CDR3 DNA follows: TGTGCCAGCAGAGAGACAGGGTCGGGGAATGAGCAGTTCTTC.

Many counts were recorded for this clonotype. An end of the junction differs from the germline gene, which may be a read error. The genes are TRBV10-2 and TRBJ2-7; 9 bases align to TRBD1. The CDR3 spans 15 residues. The germline V gene has CDR1 WSHSY and CDR2 SAAADI. The CDR3 protein is CASTESGTGIYEQYF. The CDR3, as DNA: TGCGCCAGCACTGAGTCCGGGACAGGGATCTACGAGCAGTACTTC.

This clonotype occurred many times. The chain carries TRBV6-1 and TRBJ1-6; 7 nucleotides agree with TRBD1. This CDR3 comprises 17 residues. V shed 6 bases, J shed 10 bases, and the junction held 18 bases outside the gene matches. Germline-derived CDR1 and CDR2 are MNHNS and SASEGT. In nucleotides, the CDR3 is TGTGCCAGCAGCAGTGACGACTTGACCCGAGGGGGCTCACCCCTCCACTTT. Translation gives CASSSDDLTRGGSPLHF.

This clonotype was seen ten or more times. The chain uses TRBV3-1 and TRBJ2-3, with D possibly TRBD2 on 5 matching bases. Germline lookup yields CDR1 LGHDT and CDR2 YNNKEL (reference sequence). The CDR3 spans 13 residues. V shed 3 bases and J shed 2 bases, with 6 bases lying between them. The CDR3 nucleotides read TGTGCCAGCAGCCAGAGGGTCACAGATACGCAGTATTTT. It specifies CASSQRVTDTQYF.

This clonotype appeared many times. The CDR3 DNA sequence: TGTGCCAGCAGTGAAGCGATTCGGGCTAGCGGGAGCACAGATACGCAGTATTTT. It specifies CASSEAIRASGSTDTQYF. The chain employs TRBV6-1 and TRBJ2-3, with 8 bases fitting TRBD2. CDR3 length equals 18 residues. Per germline, CDR1 MNHNS and CDR2 SASEGT. The V and J ends lost 0 bases and 0 bases, in that order; junction bases with no gene match: 8.

This clonotype was picked up a small number of times. The chain joins TRBV27 to TRBJ2-1; possible D gene TRBD1, 6 bases. Trimming took 8 bases from V and 6 from J, leaving 20 bases between them. Germline loops: CDR1 MNHEY, CDR2 SMNVEV (reference sequence). The CDR3 covers 15 residues. CDR3 protein: CASSPSPGHTNEQFF. The CDR3 DNA is TGTGCCAGCTCCCCCAGTCCGGGACACACCAATGAGCAGTTCTTC.

Many counts were recorded for this clonotype. The V call is TRBV5-1, the J call TRBJ2-1; D unclear. The CDR3 runs 13 residues. The germline gives CDR1 SGHRS, CDR2 YFSETQ. V lost 2 bases and J 5 bases, leaving 8 bases between the germline ends. The CDR3 nucleotides are TGCGCCAGCAGCTTCAGACCCAACAATGAGCAGTTCTTC. The encoded protein is CASSFRPNNEQFF.

At least ten counts were recorded for this clonotype. The chain combines TRBV7-3 with TRBJ2-1; 7 nucleotides align to TRBD2. Germline lookup yields CDR1 SGHTA and CDR2 FQGTGA. This CDR3 region has 15 residues. V gave up 0 bases and J gave up 5 bases; unmatched junction bases: 4. The CDR3 loop is CASSLTGGIDNEQFF. The CDR3 DNA follows: TGTGCCAGCAGCTTAACGGGGGGGATTGACAATGAGCAGTTCTTC.

This clonotype came up many times. The CDR3 sequence is CASSNRRPDTQYF. The CDR3 bases are TGCGCCAGCAGCAACCGACGTCCCGATACGCAGTATTTT. This chain uses TRBV4-3 with TRBJ2-3; D not certain. The CDR3 runs 13 residues. Per germline, CDR1 LGHNA and CDR2 YSLEER. Trimming stripped 5 bases from V and 6 bases from J, with 12 bases between.